The 10 T cell receptor beta chains given below trace back to one sample, sequenced in a study of cytomegalovirus exposure and HLA in healthy donors. Primers: 60 Vbeta forward and 13 Jbeta reverse. Clones were read by immunoSEQ multiplex PCR, and TCRdb kept only the in-frame ones, dropping some. The sample consists of fewer than 110,000 clones, around 74% of them appearing once. The specimen was PBMCs. The source of these receptors is a woman aged 40 to 50 in good health and CMV-seropositive.

The rearrangement links TRBV2 to TRBJ2-2; 7 positions match TRBD1. The CDR3 spans 15 residues. V lost 6 bases to trimming and J lost 3 bases; unmatched junction nucleotides: 7. Germline V gene sequence: CDR1 SNHLY, CDR2 FYNNEI. This CDR3 reads CASSPTGLDTGELFF. As DNA, the CDR3 is TGTGCCAGCAGCCCGACAGGGTTAGACACCGGGGAGCTGTTTTTT.

The chain is built from TRBV30 and TRBJ2-7; D unclear. The CDR3 has 14 amino acids. The germline CDR1 and CDR2 sequences are GTSNPN and SVGIG (reference sequence). Trimming cost V 3 bases and J 6 bases, with 18 bases left between them. The DNA of the CDR3 is TGTGCCTGGAGCGACAAAGGTAATCCGTCCGAGCAGTACTTC. Its protein product is CAWSDKGNPSEQYF.

The chain couples TRBV7-8 to TRBJ2-1; D remains ambiguous. V was clipped by 6 bases and J by 7 bases, with 7 bases between them. The CDR3 is 11 amino acids. CDR1 and CDR2 from the germline V gene are SGHVS and FQNEAQ. The DNA of the CDR3 is TGTGCCAGCAGTGTGACAAATGAGCAGTTCTTC. Translating gives CASSVTNEQFF.

J is TRBJ2-3 and V is TRBV30; D remains ambiguous. The CDR3 contains 13 residues. V dropped 4 bases and J dropped 4 bases, with 12 bases sitting between them. Per germline, CDR1 GTSNPN and CDR2 SVGIG (reference sequence). The CDR3 DNA is TGTGCCTGGAACCGCTATCGTTCAGATACGCAGTATTTT. Amino acids: CAWNRYRSDTQYF. The variable domain in full, completed from reference TRBV30 and TRBJ2-3, reads SQTIHQWPATLVQPVGSPLSLECTVEGTSNPNLYWYRQAAGRGLQLLFYSVGIGQISSEVPQNLSASRPQDRQFILSSKKLLLSDSGFYLCAWNRYRSDTQYFGPGTRLTVL.

This rearrangement joins TRBV5-1 to TRBJ2-5, with 8 positions matching TRBD2. Per germline, CDR1 SGHRS and CDR2 YFSETQ. With 0 bases clipped from V and 2 bases from J, the junction kept 6 bases outside the gene matches. The CDR3 has 16 residues. CDR3 DNA: TGCGCCAGCAGCTTGGTAGGAACTAGCGGACAAGAGACCCAGTACTTC. This sequence encodes CASSLVGTSGQETQYF.

This sequence joins TRBV30 and TRBJ1-2; D not certain. The CDR3 spans 12 residues. Germline-derived CDR1 and CDR2 are GTSNPN and SVGIG (reference sequence). The germline V and J ends were trimmed by 4 bases and 7 bases, with 13 bases remaining between them. The CDR3: CAWMKGSGGYTF. DNA for the CDR3: TGTGCCTGGATGAAAGGGAGTGGTGGCTACACCTTC.

The chain has TRBV19 and TRBJ1-1, with a possible D match to TRBD1 (6 bases). Germline CDR1 and CDR2: LNHDA and SQIVND (reference sequence). V dropped 2 bases and J dropped 0 bases, with 19 bases sitting between them. The CDR3 covers 18 residues. As DNA, the CDR3 is TGTGCCAGTAGTATAAGGGGGGGCACGTCGCTGCTGAACACTGAAGCTTTCTTT. Translation gives CASSIRGGTSLLNTEAFF.

The chain couples TRBV7-9 to TRBJ1-2; D gene ambiguous. V gave up 4 bases and J gave up 2 bases, with 5 bases separating them. The CDR3 is 12 residues long. Germline assignment: CDR1 SEHNR and CDR2 FQNEAQ (reference sequence). This chain's CDR3 is CASSWQNYGYTF. CDR3 DNA sequence: TGTGCCAGCAGCTGGCAGAACTATGGCTACACCTTC.

The V gene is TRBV15, the J gene TRBJ2-7; D is ambiguous. The CDR3 loop spans 14 amino acids. Germline CDR1 and CDR2: LNHNV and YYDKDF (reference sequence). The germline V and J ends were trimmed by 2 bases and 2 bases, with 10 bases remaining between them. Here the CDR3 DNA reads TGTGCCACCAGCAGACAACACCTCACCTACGAGCAGTACTTC. As protein: CATSRQHLTYEQYF.

V usage is TRBV5-1 and J usage is TRBJ2-7; 10 bases fit TRBD2. This CDR3 comprises 15 residues. Germline V gene lookup returns CDR1 SGHRS and CDR2 YFSETQ. J gave up 2 bases and V 7 bases, and 9 bases lay outside the gene matches. CDR3 DNA: TGCGCCAGCCGGCCGAGCGGGGGGGCCCCCTACGAGCAGTACTTC. It yields the protein CASRPSGGAPYEQYF.